This T cell receptor (beta chain) was recorded in a study of shared clonotypes between healthy human individuals. The DNA input per sorted-subset replicate PCR was 200 ng, corresponding to 25,000 to 30,000 T cell genomes. Sequencing used immunoSEQ multiplex PCR; TCRdb keeps in-frame clones, though not all of them. Of some 1 million clones listed, 60% to 80% are singletons. General study findings and limits: Among donors, the sharing of clonotypes was expected to be influenced by sequencing depth.

Donation came from healthy HIV-negative adults that had no recent acute infections or vaccinations. V dropped 11 bases and J dropped 0 bases, with 19 bases sitting between them. CDR1 MNHNS and CDR2 SASEGT come from the germline V gene. The CDR3 has 15 amino acids. For this clone: The antigen remains undetermined.

Sequenced: memory CD4+ T cells sorted from blood. Sample subset: CD45RA-negative fraction. The V and J genes are TRBV6-1 and TRBJ2-5, with D tentatively TRBD2 (5 bases). The TCR originated in a man aged 18 to 35 in good health. This CDR3 reads CAGRVAGGDQETQYF. The DNA for the CDR3 is TGTGCCGGACGGGTGGCAGGAGGAGACCAAGAGACCCAGTACTTC.